The table lists the clone carrying this TCR beta chain with a count of one. The data derive from a study of blood T cell repertoires in COVID-19. Original analysis: Amplification of reference gene primers was used by the study to estimate nucleated cell counts. TCRdb's copy holds only in-frame clones and misses some; the assay was immunoSEQ multiplex PCR. Clonal size and the V and J genes are those of that table, whereas D and trimming came from the DNA. The sample lists approximately 100,000 clones; 65% to 90% were seen once. CDR3 length equals 11 residues. With V trimmed by 11 bases and J by 9 bases, 10 bases remained unmatched. The germline V gene encodes CDR1 SGHAT and CDR2 FQNNGV.

Sequences were obtained from PBMCs or T cells enriched from blood (not recorded which). This receptor was taken from a woman between 45 and 60 years old who had recovered from COVID-19. The genes are TRBV11-2 and TRBJ2-7; TRBD2 matches at 7 bases. Written as DNA, the CDR3 is TGTGCCTCGGGGAGGGACTTCAGGCAGTACTTC. It yields the protein CASGRDFRQYF.